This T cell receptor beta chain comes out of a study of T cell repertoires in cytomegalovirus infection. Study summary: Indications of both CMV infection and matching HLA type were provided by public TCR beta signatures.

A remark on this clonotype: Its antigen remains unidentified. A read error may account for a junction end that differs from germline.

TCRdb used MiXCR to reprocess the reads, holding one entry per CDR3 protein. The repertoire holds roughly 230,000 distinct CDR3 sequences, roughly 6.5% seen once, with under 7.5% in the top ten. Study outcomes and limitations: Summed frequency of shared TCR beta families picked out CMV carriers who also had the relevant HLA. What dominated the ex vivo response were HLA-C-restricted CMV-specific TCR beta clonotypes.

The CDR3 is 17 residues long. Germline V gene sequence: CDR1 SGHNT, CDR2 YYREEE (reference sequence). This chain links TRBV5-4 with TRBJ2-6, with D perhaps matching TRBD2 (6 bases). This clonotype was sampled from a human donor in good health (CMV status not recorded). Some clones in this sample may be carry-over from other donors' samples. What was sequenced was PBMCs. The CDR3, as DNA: TGTGCCACCGGAAACACCCCACTAGCCCCTGGCGCCAACGTCCTGACTTTC. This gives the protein CATGNTPLAPGANVLTF.